A selection of T cell receptor beta chains follows, all from one sample in a study of low-dose radiotherapy and immunotherapy resistance in tumors. MiXCR, applied by TCRdb to the reads, yields one record per CDR3 protein. The table lists 85,000 to 95,000 distinct CDR3 sequences, 9.4% of them singletons, with around 0.98% in the top ten. The starting material was PBMCs, obtained before treatment. These receptors came from a male donor with prostate cancer. The CDR3 runs from the conserved cysteine through the conserved F or W. The D gene is left open where the match is weak.

- TRBJ2-2 TRBV20-1 CSASIHTGELFF
- TRBJ2-1 TRBV27 CASGPRRANEQFF
TRBD1 TRBJ1-4 TRBV12-3/TRBV12-4 CASSPWDSNEKLFF
TRBD2 TRBJ2-1 TRBV7-9 CASSLRASGSGYNEQFF
TRBD2 TRBJ2-2 TRBV7-8 CASSLGETSGSGLFF
TRBD1 TRBJ2-7 TRBV5-1 CASSLLSEGAGEQYF
TRBD1 TRBJ2-7 TRBV12-3/TRBV12-4 CASSMTGFNYEQYF
- TRBJ2-6 TRBV2 CASSRTGSGANVLTF
TRBD2 TRBJ2-1 TRBV11-2 CASSLEGGVGNNEQFF
- TRBJ1-1 TRBV29-1 CSGGNKNTEAFF
TRBD1 TRBJ2-7 TRBV20-1 CSARDPFSRTGVGYEQYF
- TRBJ1-1 TRBV20-1 CSAKRATEAFF
TRBD2 TRBJ2-7 TRBV27 CASRLAGDVQGEQYF
TRBD1 TRBJ2-7 TRBV6-2/TRBV6-3 CASSRSGTGGGEQYF
TRBD1 TRBJ1-1 TRBV20-1 CSATTGRTNTEAFF
TRBD1 TRBJ2-2 TRBV19 CASSTGRLQGGDGELFF
- TRBJ2-2 TRBV7-6 CAAGDTGELFF
TRBD2 TRBJ2-3 TRBV18 CASSRNSRLAGGSTHYF
- TRBJ2-7 TRBV15 CATSKDSSRSYEQYF
- TRBJ2-2 TRBV14 CASSQDRLYTGELFF
TRBD1 TRBJ2-7 TRBV19 CASSTRDSSYEQYF
- TRBJ2-1 TRBV6-5 CASSYSIRWGDEQFF
TRBD2 TRBJ2-3 TRBV5-1 CASSLGREGADTQYF
- TRBJ2-5 TRBV27 CASSPDRDSEETQYF
TRBD2 TRBJ2-3 TRBV12-3/TRBV12-4 CASIDSGSGADTQYF
TRBD2 TRBJ2-2 TRBV29-1 CSVGGAGGLNTGGCFF
- TRBJ2-3 TRBV29-1 CSVRLTTDTQYF
- TRBJ2-1 TRBV29-1 CSVGAEGGQFF
TRBD2 TRBJ2-5 TRBV6-1 CASSRVGTSGTQETQYF
TRBD2 TRBJ2-1 TRBV12-3/TRBV12-4 CASNKREGYNEQFF
TRBD1 TRBJ1-4 TRBV28 CASRPRTGPATNEKLFF
- TRBJ1-5 TRBV20-1 CSARDPTRDMQPQHF
TRBD2 TRBJ2-1 TRBV12-3/TRBV12-4 CASKLAGGFFF
TRBD2 TRBJ2-2 TRBV7-9 CASSLLAGGFGELFF
- TRBJ2-7 TRBV20-1 CSAPDYGTYEQYF
TRBD2 TRBJ2-1 TRBV6-6 CASSYSTSGSEQFF
TRBD2 TRBJ2-1 TRBV27 CASSALAGEGYNEQFF
- TRBJ2-7 TRBV6-6 CASSYSLGIYEQYF
TRBD2 TRBJ2-3 TRBV24-1 CAISTSGSSDTQYF
TRBD1 TRBJ1-2 TRBV2 CASTTDRGLPYGYTF
- TRBJ2-1 TRBV20-1 CSARTDLRYNEQFF
- TRBJ1-1 TRBV5-1 CASSSGSMNTEAFF
- TRBJ2-3 TRBV6-5 CASSRLHSEDTQYF
- TRBJ2-1 TRBV6-2/TRBV6-3 CASSSSWGIEQFF
- TRBJ2-1 TRBV30 CAWSSGVPFSEQFF
- TRBJ1-1 TRBV6-6 CASISTERTDENTEAFF
- TRBJ2-7 TRBV4-1 CASSHTEHYEQYF
TRBD2 TRBJ2-3 TRBV4-3 CASSLGTSGSPDTQYF
TRBD2 TRBJ2-7 TRBV18 CASSLPDVERGSYEQYF
TRBD2 TRBJ2-1 TRBV2 CAGELAGVPNEQFF
TRBD2 TRBJ2-1 TRBV5-1 CASSAGTSHNEQFF
- TRBJ2-1 TRBV6-2/TRBV6-3 CASSYSSGYYEQFF
- TRBJ2-7 TRBV9 CASSAGGISGEQYF
- TRBJ1-5 TRBV7-2 CASSLDYNYNQPQHF
- TRBJ1-1 TRBV11-2 CASSLTRGALNTEAFF
TRBD1 TRBJ2-1 TRBV12-3/TRBV12-4 CASSERTGQVWNEQFF
TRBD2 TRBJ2-7 TRBV27 CASSLSGTSGYEQYF
TRBD1 TRBJ1-5 TRBV12-3/TRBV12-4 CASSSGAGGNNQPQHF
TRBD1 TRBJ1-1 TRBV3-1 CASRPGGNTEAFF